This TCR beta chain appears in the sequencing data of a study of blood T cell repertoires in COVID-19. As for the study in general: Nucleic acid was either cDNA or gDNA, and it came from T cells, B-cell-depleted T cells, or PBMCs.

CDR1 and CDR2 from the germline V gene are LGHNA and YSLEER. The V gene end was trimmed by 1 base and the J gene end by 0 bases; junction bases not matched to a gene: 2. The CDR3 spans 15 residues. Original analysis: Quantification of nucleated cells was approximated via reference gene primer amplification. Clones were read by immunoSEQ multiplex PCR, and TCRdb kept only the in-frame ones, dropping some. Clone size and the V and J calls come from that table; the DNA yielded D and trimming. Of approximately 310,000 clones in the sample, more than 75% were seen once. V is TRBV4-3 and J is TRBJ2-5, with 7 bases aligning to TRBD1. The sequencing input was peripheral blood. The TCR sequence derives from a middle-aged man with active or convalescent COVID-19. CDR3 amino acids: CASSQGGQNQETQYF. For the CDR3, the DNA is TGCGCCAGCAGCCAAGGGGGACAGAACCAAGAGACCCAGTACTTC.